Following are 27 T cell receptor beta chains from one sample sequenced in a study of blood T cell repertoires in COVID-19. Only in-frame clones appear in the TCRdb table, and some are missing; sequencing was by immunoSEQ multiplex PCR. The repertoire consists of under 150,000 clones, with approximately 82% occurring once and the leading ten covering under 6%. Sequenced material: peripheral blood. Receptor source: a man older than 75 with active or convalescent COVID-19.

V usage is TRBV27 and J usage is TRBJ1-4; 7 bases match TRBD1. The ends lost 4 bases at V and 8 bases at J; junction bases unmatched: 4. The CDR3 contains 13 residues. CDR1 is MNHEY and CDR2 is SMNVEV in the germline V gene (reference sequence). The CDR3 protein is CASSWAGGEKLFF. The CDR3 DNA reads as TGTGCCAGCAGTTGGGCAGGGGGAGAAAAACTGTTTTTT.

This sequence joins TRBV28 and TRBJ2-5; 8 bases agree with TRBD1. CDR3 length equals 13 residues. Per germline, CDR1 MDHEN and CDR2 SYDVKM. Unmatched junction bases numbered 10, after V lost 11 bases and J lost 5 bases. CDR3 DNA: TGTGCCTCTGGGGCAGGGGGCTCGGAGACCCAGTACTTC. Encoded protein: CASGAGGSETQYF.

V usage is TRBV5-4 and J usage is TRBJ2-3, with 9 bases that match TRBD2. The CDR3 extends over 15 amino acids. From germline, CDR1 is SGHNT and CDR2 YYREEE (reference sequence). The DNA for the CDR3 is TGTGCGTTCTCTGGCGGGGGGGCTAGCACAGATACGCAGTATTTT. Protein product: CAFSGGGASTDTQYF.

V gene TRBV6-4 combines with J gene TRBJ1-6; 9 positions match TRBD1. CDR1 is MRHNA and CDR2 is SNTAGT in the germline V gene. This CDR3 is 15 amino acids long. V lost 7 bases and J lost 5; bases outside the gene matches: 6. The CDR3 DNA reads as TGTGCCAGCAACACAGGGGGCTTCCATAATTCACCCCTCCACTTT. Residues: CASNTGGFHNSPLHF.

The rearrangement joins TRBV19 to TRBJ2-6; D is uncertain. This CDR3 has 17 residues. CDR1 LNHDA and CDR2 SQIVND come from the germline V gene (reference sequence). The V end was cut by 4 bases, the J end by 0 bases, with 13 bases between. CDR3 amino acids: CASSTVLSGSGANVLTF. The DNA for the CDR3 is TGTGCCAGTAGTACCGTTTTGTCGGGCTCTGGGGCCAACGTCCTGACTTTC. Variable domain in full (rest from reference TRBV19 and TRBJ2-6): DGGITQSPKYLFRKEGQNVTLSCEQNLNHDAMYWYRQDPGQGLRLIYYSQIVNDFQKGDIAEGYSVSREKKESFPLTVTSAQKNPTAFYLCASSTVLSGSGANVLTFGAGSRLTVL.

V is TRBV7-2 and J is TRBJ2-7; 7 bases fit TRBD1. The V segment lost 1 base and the J segment 6 bases; nucleotides outside the gene matches: 3. Per germline, CDR1 SGHTA and CDR2 FQGNSA. The CDR3 covers 13 residues. The DNA of the CDR3 is TGTGCCAGCAGCTTAGGACAGGGTGCCGAGCAGTACTTC. This translates into CASSLGQGAEQYF.

This clone has just a few counts. The V gene is TRBV6-5, the J gene TRBJ1-2; TRBD1 matches 10 bases. This CDR3 contains 13 residues. J gave up 6 bases and V 6 bases, and 4 bases lay outside the gene matches. Germline values: CDR1 MNHEY, CDR2 SVGAGI. The CDR3: CASRQTGGHGYTF. The CDR3 bases are TGTGCCAGCAGGCAGACAGGGGGCCATGGCTACACCTTC.

The V gene is TRBV9, the J gene TRBJ1-6; 9 bases fit TRBD1. Germline CDR1 SGDLS, CDR2 YYNGEE. The J segment lost 9 bases and the V segment lost 4 bases, leaving 14 bases of the junction unmatched. The length of the CDR3 is 17 residues. CDR3 sequence reads: CASSSPLGTGKGSPLHF. CDR3 coding DNA: TGTGCCAGCAGCTCACCTCTGGGGACAGGGAAAGGTTCACCCCTCCACTTT.

About this clone itself: Other DNA sequences within the sample encode an identical CDR3. The chain links TRBV6-2 or TRBV6-3 to TRBJ1-6; the match to TRBD1 covers 7 bases. Germline CDR1 reads MNHEY; CDR2 reads SVGEGT. CDR3 length equals 14 residues. Trimming removed 5 bases from V and 7 bases from J; junction bases left unmatched: 5. CDR3 bases: TGTGCCAGCAGTCGGACAGGATTAAATTCACCCCTCCACTTT. This sequence encodes CASSRTGLNSPLHF.

The V call is TRBV7-6, the J call TRBJ1-5; 10 bases fit TRBD1. The trim removed 4 bases at V and 7 bases at J, leaving 7 bases unmatched. The CDR3 consists of 15 residues. In germline, CDR1 is SGHVS, CDR2 FNYEAQ. CDR3 nucleotides: TGTGCCAGCAGCTCCAGACAGGGGGCGCGGCAGCCCCAGCATTTT. It translates to CASSSRQGARQPQHF.

The CDR3 DNA reads as TGTGCCAGCTCTCTACAGGGGGCCGGCGAGCAGTACTTC. Its protein product is CASSLQGAGEQYF. V is TRBV18 and J is TRBJ2-7; TRBD1 agrees at 9 bases. The CDR3 is made up of 13 amino acids. After removal of 6 bases from V and 6 bases from J, the junction contained 6 bases not matched to a gene. The germline V gene encodes CDR1 KGHSH and CDR2 LQKENI.

The chain carries TRBV2 and TRBJ2-3; the match to TRBD1 covers 7 bases. The J segment lost 0 bases and the V segment lost 5 bases, leaving 5 bases of the junction unmatched. The CDR3 sequence is 15 residues long. CDR1 is SNHLY and CDR2 is FYNNEI in the germline V gene. CDR3 bases: TGTGCCAGCAGTAGGGACAGTAAGAGCACAGATACGCAGTATTTT. Protein: CASSRDSKSTDTQYF.

V gene TRBV7-9 combines with J gene TRBJ2-7; D remains ambiguous. Trimming removed 4 bases from V and 0 bases from J, with 13 bases in between. Germline values: CDR1 SEHNR, CDR2 FQNEAQ (reference sequence). The CDR3 is made up of 15 amino acids. CDR3 nucleotides: TGTGCCAGCAGCTCAAGTACACAGAACTCCTACGAGCAGTACTTC. Amino acid sequence: CASSSSTQNSYEQYF.

This clone was recorded only once. The chain uses TRBV5-1 and TRBJ1-1; D ambiguous. Deletions cut 5 bases from V and 0 bases from J, with 8 bases between. This CDR3 has 13 residues. The germline V gene has CDR1 SGHRS and CDR2 YFSETQ. CDR3 in DNA: TGCGCCAGCAGGGCAGAAATGAACACTGAAGCTTTCTTT. Its protein product is CASRAEMNTEAFF. Full variable domain (remainder filled in from reference TRBV5-1 and TRBJ1-1): KAGVTQTPRYLIKTRGQQVTLSCSPISGHRSVSWYQQTPGQGLQFLFEYFSETQRNKGNFPGRFSGRQFSNSRSEMNVSTLELGDSALYLCASRAEMNTEAFFGQGTRLTVV.

This chain uses TRBV29-1 with TRBJ2-2; D may be TRBD1 (5 bases). The length of the CDR3 is 14 residues. The V gene lost 3 bases and the J gene lost 5 bases, with 13 bases spanning the gap. Germline-derived CDR1 and CDR2 are SQVTM and ANQGSEA. The CDR3 here is CSVEQGLGTGELFF. Here the CDR3 DNA reads TGCAGCGTTGAGCAGGGTTTAGGAACCGGGGAGCTGTTTTTT.

The sample holds a few counts of this clone. V usage is TRBV4-3 and J usage is TRBJ1-1; D is undetermined. With 1 base removed from V and 4 bases from J, the gap between germline ends came to 7 bases. Germline loops: CDR1 LGHNA, CDR2 YSLEER. CDR3 length: 13 amino acids. The CDR3 DNA reads as TGCGCCAGCAGCCAAGCCCCCGGCACTGAAGCTTTCTTT. Encoded protein: CASSQAPGTEAFF.

The chain joins TRBV6-1 to TRBJ2-7; tentatively, D is TRBD2 (6 bases). The CDR3 contains 14 residues. The germline CDR1 and CDR2 sequences are MNHNS and SASEGT. The ends were cut back, 5 bases at V and 0 bases at J, with 11 bases in the middle. The CDR3 is CASSLDGSSYEQYF. CDR3 DNA: TGTGCCAGCAGTTTGGACGGGAGCTCCTACGAGCAGTACTTC.

The chain employs TRBV12-3 or TRBV12-4 and TRBJ1-2; 7 positions agree with TRBD1. This CDR3 contains 13 residues. V gave up 8 bases and J gave up 0 bases; unmatched junction bases: 3. In DNA, the CDR3 is TGTGCCAGCCTACAGGGGCCTAACTATGGCTACACCTTC. Encoded protein: CASLQGPNYGYTF.

V is TRBV28 and J is TRBJ1-5; maybe TRBD1 (6 bases). V was pared by 6 bases and J by 2 bases, with 14 bases between. This CDR3 spans 15 amino acids. Germline CDR1 is MDHEN and CDR2 is SYDVKM. The CDR3: CASRPGGRGNQPQHF. CDR3 nucleotides: TGTGCCAGCAGGCCGGGGGGCAGAGGCAATCAGCCCCAGCATTTT.

This clone was seen a handful of times. V and J are TRBV25-1 and TRBJ1-4; 9 bases line up with TRBD1. Germline CDR1 and CDR2: MGHDK and SYGVNS. The V and J ends lost 11 bases and 7 bases, in that order; junction bases with no gene match: 11. The length of the CDR3 is 14 residues. CDR3 region: CAVPTRDRAEKLFF. The CDR3 coding sequence is TGTGCCGTCCCAACCCGGGACAGGGCTGAAAAACTGTTTTTT.

The chain combines TRBV5-1 with TRBJ1-3, with D possibly being TRBD1 (5 bases). Germline V gene lookup returns CDR1 SGHRS and CDR2 YFSETQ. This CDR3 spans 14 amino acids. V lost 0 bases and J 4 bases, leaving 8 bases between the germline ends. The CDR3 reads CASSLAGRGNTIYF. The CDR3 DNA sequence: TGCGCCAGCAGCTTGGCAGGGCGCGGAAACACCATATATTTT.

The rearrangement links TRBV29-1 to TRBJ2-5; 9 nucleotides agree with TRBD2. Unmatched junction bases numbered 27, after V lost 6 bases and J lost 7 bases. CDR1 and CDR2 from the germline V gene are SQVTM and ANQGSEA. This CDR3 region has 19 residues. For the CDR3, the DNA is TGCAGCGTGAACCCCAGGGTAGCGGGGGTAATCGGGCGTAAAGTGACCCAGTACTTC. Its protein is CSVNPRVAGVIGRKVTQYF.

The chain carries TRBV10-3 and TRBJ1-4; TRBD1 is a possible D gene (5 bases). In germline, CDR1 is ENHRY, CDR2 SYGVKD. There are 16 residues in the CDR3. Deletions cut 0 bases from V and 4 bases from J, with 12 bases between. For the CDR3, the DNA is TGTGCCATCAGTGAGTCACAACGGGGGTATAATGAAAAACTGTTTTTT. As protein: CAISESQRGYNEKLFF.

The chain has TRBV18 and TRBJ1-2, with D unclear. Per the germline V gene, CDR1 is KGHSH and CDR2 is LQKENI. The CDR3 covers 13 residues. Between the trimmed V and J ends, which lost 3 bases and 3 bases, there was a span of 8 bases. This CDR3 is CASSPTGDYGYTF. The CDR3 region has the DNA TGTGCCAGCTCACCGACCGGGGACTATGGCTACACCTTC.

A word on this clone: Possible read error: a much larger clone is one base away. The chain uses TRBV27 and TRBJ1-5; tentatively, D is TRBD1 (5 bases). The CDR3 has 13 amino acids. Germline V gene lookup returns CDR1 MNHEY and CDR2 SMNVEV (reference sequence). The V and J ends lost 5 bases and 2 bases respectively, with 7 bases between them. The CDR3 spells CASSPGGNQPQHF. The CDR3 region has the DNA TGTGCCAGCAGTCCGGGGGGCAATCAGCCCCAGCATTTT.

The chain combines TRBV2 with TRBJ1-4, with unresolved D. The germline V gene has CDR1 SNHLY and CDR2 FYNNEI. V lost 7 bases to trimming and J lost 0 bases, with 9 bases between them. The CDR3 loop spans 14 amino acids. The CDR3 region is CASKGGTTNEKLFF. CDR3 nucleotide sequence: TGTGCCAGCAAAGGCGGCACAACTAATGAAAAACTGTTTTTT.

V gene TRBV6-5 combines with J gene TRBJ1-4, with D perhaps matching TRBD1 (5 bases). V gave up 5 bases and J gave up 0 bases, with 7 bases separating them. CDR1 is MNHEY, CDR2 SVGAGI, per germline. This CDR3 comprises 14 residues. For the CDR3, the DNA is TGTGCCAGCAGTCAGGGTGCAACTAATGAAAAACTGTTTTTT. Its translation is CASSQGATNEKLFF.